The T cell receptor (beta chain) under discussion was sequenced for a study of cytomegalovirus exposure and HLA in healthy donors. Points from the study as a whole: TCR beta sequences reportedly predicted most subjects' HLA-A and HLA-B alleles accurately.

As for the donors, each was a healthy bone marrow donor. In the PCR, 60 Vbeta and 13 Jbeta primers were used. The table came from immunoSEQ multiplex PCR; TCRdb's copy has only in-frame clones and leaves some out. The repertoire consists of approximately 170,000 clones, with roughly 77% occurring once and the leading ten covering approximately 3%. This clone showed up just a few times. Its antigen is not known. J gave up 16 bases and V 5 bases, and 11 bases lay outside the gene matches. Germline V gene sequence: CDR1 MDHEN, CDR2 SYDVKM. CDR3 length: 12 residues. Source material: PBMCs. The chain joins TRBV28 to TRBJ2-1; TRBD2 matches at 7 bases. The source is a woman under 40 in good health and CMV-seropositive. DNA of the CDR3: TGTGCCAGCAGTCTCCCCGTGGGCGGGAGTTTCTTC. Amino acids: CASSLPVGGSFF.